The present T cell receptor beta chain was sequenced within a study of spatial heterogeneity in lung cancer (dated by TCRdb to about 2019). A note on the overall study: Beta-chain transcripts were consistently detected in greater numbers than alpha-chain transcripts, which likely reflected higher beta-chain transcript abundance. In tumor regions, TCR transcript counts showed a strong correlation with a T cell transcriptional module score from matched bulk RNA-seq. In non-small cell lung cancer, the study quantitatively compared TCR alpha and beta repertoires across several tumor regions, matched nontumor lung, and blood. Nonsynonymous mutation counts, determined by whole-exome sequencing of tumor tissue, were related to features of the TCR repertoire. In the raw uncorrected reads, each unique combination of TCR and UMI appeared on average more than ten times. Both alpha and beta chains were TCR-sequenced in fewer than 250 tumor regions, about 69 matched nontumor lung samples and around 54 PBMC samples obtained at surgery.

The library was produced with 5' RACE. Reads for this sample came from a NextSeq 500. In the TCR library protocol, a unique molecular identifier was attached to each TCR cDNA molecule so that PCR and sequencing errors could be corrected. Turning to the authors' computational methods: Decombinator tools were used for TCR identification, UMI-based error correction and CDR3 extraction. Expanded TCRs were defined as those above a frequency of 2 per 1,000, corresponding to the top 1% of the tumor frequency distribution. Expanded tumor TCRs statistically deemed absent (corrected P<0.05) from at least one tumor region were classed as regional, and all other expanded tumor TCRs were classed as ubiquitous. Each repertoire was subsampled 100 times to 5,000 TCRs, after which Renyi diversity was computed with the R vegan package. To build CDR3 similarity networks, amino acid triplet string-kernel similarity was used, and CDR3s were connected when their pairwise similarity was above 0.82. TCRdb reprocessing: public reads trimmed at Q25 with fastp, clones called with MiXCR, in-frame beta chains kept. Every entry covers one CDR3 protein and lists the most common genes and DNA from its rows. The V and J calls and clone size come from TCRdb's table, not from the authors' own analysis. In all, the sample holds some 3,000 distinct CDR3 sequences, and 5.5% to 7.5% of those were seen once. Together, the top ten hold about 30% of the sample.

Results and caveats for the whole study, not just this receptor: The tumor nonsynonymous mutation count correlated with the number of expanded intratumoral alpha and beta TCRs. Additional single-cell paired TCR alpha and beta sequencing was considered necessary to confirm, at a functional level, the hypothesis that regional TCRs recognize regional mutations. TCR-seq coverage of tumor T cells was estimated to be only roughly 7% for alpha chains and around 13% for beta chains. The count of ubiquitous expanded TCRs correlated with the count of ubiquitous nonsynonymous mutations, and the count of regional expanded TCRs correlated with the count of regional nonsynonymous mutations.

Based on its abundance in the sample, this clonotype is medium-sized (0.01 to 0.1%). There is no known antigen for this receptor. The record has no base qualities; no much larger clone is one base away. The time point label for this specimen denotes: sample taken at primary tumor resection. The donors were 72 patients from the lung TRACERx cohort who had early-stage, untreated non-small cell lung cancer. For TCR sequencing, whole RNA was extracted from tumor and nontumor lung tissue, or from cryopreserved PBMC samples, and no cell sorting was done. A patient was chosen for TCR sequencing only when enough RNA was available from at least two tumor regions. Before being selected, tumor and adjacent nontumor lung specimens were reviewed by a lung pathologist. The CDR3 has 14 amino acids, counting the end cysteine and phenylalanine. The CDR3 DNA has 42 bases and is translated from base 1. V is cut by 5 bases and J by 0 bases, and the space between the germline ends is 9 bases. Via the germline V gene, CDR1 is SGHTA and CDR2 FQGNSA.

The chain is assembled from TRBV7-2 and TRBJ2-3; no D gene is confidently identified. This specimen was lung tumor tissue, taken at surgery. The origin of this receptor is a male donor with early-stage non-small cell lung cancer. The CDR3 is CASSPTTSTDTQYF. Here is the DNA: TGTGCCAGCAGCCCGACGACTAGCACAGATACGCAGTATTTT.